This T cell receptor beta chain is from a study of CD8 T cells in ankylosing spondylitis. Overall study results and limits: Disease-linked clones, CD8+, were relatively rare in peripheral blood. The study looked at matched synovial fluid samples from ankylosing spondylitis patients. Disease-linked clones were reported to be significantly enriched there. The study identified a TCR beta motif of several highly homologous variants that appeared characteristic of ankylosing spondylitis blood.

Making use of molecular barcodes, quantitative 5'-RACE generated TCR beta libraries. TCRdb re-called the 5' RACE reads with MiXCR, one entry per CDR3 protein. The sample includes a few hundred thousand distinct CDR3 sequences, more than 9.5% of them seen just once. CDR1 is SGHTA and CDR2 is FQGNSA in the germline V gene. The CDR3 covers 16 residues. Losses at the gene ends were 4 bases for V and 4 bases for J; bases not matched to a gene: 7. This clonotype appeared a few times. Its antigen remains unidentified. The sample taken for sequencing was blood, either unsorted or a sorted T cell fraction (not recorded which). The TCR originated in a male donor with ankylosing spondylitis. V gene TRBV7-2 combines with J gene TRBJ2-3, with 11 bases lining up with TRBD2. CDR3 bases: TGTGCCAGCAGCTCCCGACTAGCGGGATTCGCAGATACGCAGTATTTT. It encodes CASSSRLAGFADTQYF.